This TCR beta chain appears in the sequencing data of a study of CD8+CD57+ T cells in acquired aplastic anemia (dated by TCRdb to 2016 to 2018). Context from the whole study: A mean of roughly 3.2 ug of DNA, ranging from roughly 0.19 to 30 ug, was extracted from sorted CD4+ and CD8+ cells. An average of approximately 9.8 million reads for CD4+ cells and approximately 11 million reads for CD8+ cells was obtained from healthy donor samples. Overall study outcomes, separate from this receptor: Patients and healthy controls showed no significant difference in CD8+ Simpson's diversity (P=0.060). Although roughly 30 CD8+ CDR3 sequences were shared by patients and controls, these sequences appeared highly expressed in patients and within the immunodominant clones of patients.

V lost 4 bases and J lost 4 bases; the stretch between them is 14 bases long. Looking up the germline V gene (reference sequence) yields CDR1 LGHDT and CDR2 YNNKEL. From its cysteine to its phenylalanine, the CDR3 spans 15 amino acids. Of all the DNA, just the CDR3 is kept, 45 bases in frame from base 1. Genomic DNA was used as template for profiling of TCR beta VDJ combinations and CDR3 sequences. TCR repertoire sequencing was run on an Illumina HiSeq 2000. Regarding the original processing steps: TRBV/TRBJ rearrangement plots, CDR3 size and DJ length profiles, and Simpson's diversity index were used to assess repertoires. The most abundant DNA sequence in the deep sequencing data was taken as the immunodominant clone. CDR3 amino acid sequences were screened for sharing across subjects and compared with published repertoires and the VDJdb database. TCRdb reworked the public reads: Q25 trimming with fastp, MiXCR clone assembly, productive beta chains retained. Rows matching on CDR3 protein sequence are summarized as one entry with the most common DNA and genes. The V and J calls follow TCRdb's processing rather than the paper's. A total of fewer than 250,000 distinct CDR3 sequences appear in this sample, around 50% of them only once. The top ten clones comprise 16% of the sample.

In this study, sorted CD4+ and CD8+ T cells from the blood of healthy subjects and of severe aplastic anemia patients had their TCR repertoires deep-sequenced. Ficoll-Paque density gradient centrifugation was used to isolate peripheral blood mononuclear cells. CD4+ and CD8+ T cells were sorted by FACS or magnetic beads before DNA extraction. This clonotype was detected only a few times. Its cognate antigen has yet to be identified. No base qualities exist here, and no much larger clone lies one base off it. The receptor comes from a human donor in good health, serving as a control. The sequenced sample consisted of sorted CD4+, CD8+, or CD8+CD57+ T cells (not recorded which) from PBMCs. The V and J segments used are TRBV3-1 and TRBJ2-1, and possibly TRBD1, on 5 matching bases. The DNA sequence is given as TGTGCCAGCAGCCCACGTGCAGGGTCGTACAATGAGCAGTTCTTC. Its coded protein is CASSPRAGSYNEQFF.